These T cell receptor beta chains were read from a single sample in a study of blood T cell repertoires in COVID-19. The repertoire was sequenced with immunoSEQ multiplex PCR; TCRdb's copy has only in-frame clones and lacks some. Seen here are about 51,000 clones, just over 85% observed once, and the top ten hold roughly 4.5%. Sequencing was performed on peripheral blood. These receptors all come from a man at least 80 years old with active COVID-19. CDR3s include the opening cysteine and the closing phenylalanine or tryptophan. The order of the fields is J gene, D gene, V gene, clone size, CDR3 DNA, CDR3 protein. A D gene is named only where the DNA matches it firmly. Size tells how often a clone was seen (once, few, many) or the class of an expanded clone, and some rows leave it out.

J gene: TRBJ2-1
D gene: TRBD2
V gene: TRBV2
clone size: .
CDR3 DNA: TGTGCCAGCAGTGAGTCGGCGGGAGGGGGCAATGAGCAGTTCTTC
CDR3 protein: CASSESAGGGNEQFF

J gene: TRBJ2-1
D gene: TRBD1
V gene: TRBV3-1/TRBV3-2
clone size: .
CDR3 DNA: TGTGCCAGCAGCCAATGGGACAGAAGGCCCCACAATGAGCAGTTCTTC
CDR3 protein: CASSQWDRRPHNEQFF

J gene: TRBJ2-1
D gene: TRBD2
V gene: TRBV14
clone size: .
CDR3 DNA: TGTGCCAGCAGCCAAGGATACGGGGGAGGGTGGTCCTACAATGAGCAGTTCTTC
CDR3 protein: CASSQGYGGGWSYNEQFF

J gene: TRBJ2-3
D gene: .
V gene: TRBV7-3
clone size: once
CDR3 DNA: TGTGCCAGCAGCTTATGGGGGGACCGCAACCTAGATACGCAGTATTTT
CDR3 protein: CASSLWGDRNLDTQYF

J gene: TRBJ2-7
D gene: .
V gene: TRBV5-1
clone size: .
CDR3 DNA: TGCGCCAGCAGCACATTCCGAACAGGGTCCGAGCAGTACTTC
CDR3 protein: CASSTFRTGSEQYF

J gene: TRBJ2-2
D gene: TRBD2
V gene: TRBV7-2
clone size: once
CDR3 DNA: TGTGCCAGCAGCCCCCCCGGACTAGCTGCAGAATATCGGCCCGGGGAGCTGTTTTTT
CDR3 protein: CASSPPGLAAEYRPGELFF

J gene: TRBJ2-5
D gene: TRBD2
V gene: TRBV3-1/TRBV3-2
clone size: .
CDR3 DNA: TGTGCCAGCAGCCAAGGCGGGTCGAAACTAGCGGATATGCAAGAGACCCAGTACTTC
CDR3 protein: CASSQGGSKLADMQETQYF

J gene: TRBJ2-5
D gene: .
V gene: TRBV6-2/TRBV6-3
clone size: .
CDR3 DNA: TGTGCCAGCAGTTACTCGGCGGCAGAAGAGACCCAGTACTTC
CDR3 protein: CASSYSAAEETQYF

J gene: TRBJ2-2
D gene: TRBD2
V gene: TRBV25-1
clone size: .
CDR3 DNA: TGTGCCAGCAGTGTCCCTTCGGGAGCGGGGGCCGGGGAGCTGTTTTTT
CDR3 protein: CASSVPSGAGAGELFF

J gene: TRBJ2-5
D gene: .
V gene: TRBV5-4
clone size: once
CDR3 DNA: TGTGCCAGCAGCTTGAACAGGGGGGGAGAGACCCAGTACTTC
CDR3 protein: CASSLNRGGETQYF

J gene: TRBJ2-1
D gene: .
V gene: TRBV5-5
clone size: once
CDR3 DNA: TGTGCCAGCAGCCTCCCTTCTAGCTTAGAGAACTCCTACAATGAGCAGTTCTTC
CDR3 protein: CASSLPSSLENSYNEQFF

J gene: TRBJ1-6
D gene: .
V gene: TRBV2
clone size: .
CDR3 DNA: TGTGCCAGCGCAAAGGAGGGGAGATATTCACCCCTCCACTTT
CDR3 protein: CASAKEGRYSPLHF

J gene: TRBJ2-5
D gene: TRBD1
V gene: TRBV30
clone size: .
CDR3 DNA: TGTGCCTGGAGTATGGGACAGGGGGCCGTCGAGACCCAGTACTTC
CDR3 protein: CAWSMGQGAVETQYF

J gene: TRBJ1-3
D gene: .
V gene: TRBV28
clone size: .
CDR3 DNA: TGTGCCAGCAGACGACAGACTGGAAACACCATATATTTT
CDR3 protein: CASRRQTGNTIYF

J gene: TRBJ2-1
D gene: TRBD2
V gene: TRBV2
clone size: .
CDR3 DNA: TGTGCCAGCAGTGAGGAGCGGGAGATGAACAATGAGCAGTTCTTC
CDR3 protein: CASSEEREMNNEQFF

J gene: TRBJ2-5
D gene: .
V gene: TRBV20-1
clone size: .
CDR3 DNA: TGCAGTGCTAGTAAGGGAGGCAGGACACAAGAGACCCAGTACTTC
CDR3 protein: CSASKGGRTQETQYF

J gene: TRBJ1-5
D gene: .
V gene: TRBV6-2/TRBV6-3
clone size: .
CDR3 DNA: TGTGCCAGCAGCCGTGGGGGGAATCAGCCCCAGCATTTT
CDR3 protein: CASSRGGNQPQHF

J gene: TRBJ1-2
D gene: TRBD1
V gene: TRBV12-3/TRBV12-4
clone size: .
CDR3 DNA: TGTGCCAGCAGTGACAGGGGGTTTGGCTACACCTTC
CDR3 protein: CASSDRGFGYTF

J gene: TRBJ2-1
D gene: TRBD1
V gene: TRBV7-8
clone size: .
CDR3 DNA: TGTGCCAGCAGCTCACGGACAGGTTCCTACAATGAGCAGTTCTTC
CDR3 protein: CASSSRTGSYNEQFF

J gene: TRBJ1-4
D gene: .
V gene: TRBV12-3/TRBV12-4
clone size: .
CDR3 DNA: TGTGCCAGCGGGGGACAACCGGATGAAAAACTGTTTTTT
CDR3 protein: CASGGQPDEKLFF

J gene: TRBJ1-5
D gene: TRBD1
V gene: TRBV6-6
clone size: .
CDR3 DNA: TGTGCCAGCACTCGGACAGGAAGCAATCAGCCCCAGCATTTT
CDR3 protein: CASTRTGSNQPQHF

J gene: TRBJ2-7
D gene: TRBD1
V gene: TRBV3-1/TRBV3-2
clone size: once
CDR3 DNA: TGTGCCAGCAGCCAGCAGGGGGACAGGCCCGGTTTC
CDR3 protein: CASSQQGDRPGF

J gene: TRBJ2-5
D gene: .
V gene: TRBV4-1
clone size: .
CDR3 DNA: TGCGCCAGCAGCCAATCTAACAGGTATCAAGAGACCCAGTACTTC
CDR3 protein: CASSQSNRYQETQYF

J gene: TRBJ2-7
D gene: .
V gene: TRBV28
clone size: .
CDR3 DNA: TGTGCCAGCAGTCCTCTGGACAGAATCGCCTACGAGCAGTACTTC
CDR3 protein: CASSPLDRIAYEQYF

J gene: TRBJ2-5
D gene: .
V gene: TRBV2
clone size: .
CDR3 DNA: TGTGCCAGCAGGGGCGTGGGGGGAAACCAAGAGACCCAGTACTTC
CDR3 protein: CASRGVGGNQETQYF

J gene: TRBJ2-3
D gene: .
V gene: TRBV6-5
clone size: .
CDR3 DNA: TGTGCCAGCAGTTTGACCCCCAACAGTGGCACAGATACGCAGTATTTT
CDR3 protein: CASSLTPNSGTDTQYF

J gene: TRBJ2-2
D gene: .
V gene: TRBV4-1
clone size: .
CDR3 DNA: TGCGCCAGCAGCCAATTGACAGGCGGTGAGGCCGGGGAGCTGTTTTTT
CDR3 protein: CASSQLTGGEAGELFF

J gene: TRBJ2-5
D gene: TRBD1
V gene: TRBV2
clone size: .
CDR3 DNA: TGTGCCAGCAGTGAAGCGTTAGGGACAGGGCAAGAGACCCAGTACTTC
CDR3 protein: CASSEALGTGQETQYF

J gene: TRBJ2-1
D gene: TRBD2
V gene: TRBV4-3
clone size: .
CDR3 DNA: TGCGCCAGCAGCCAACGGACTAGCGGGATTTCCTACAATGAGCAGTTCTTC
CDR3 protein: CASSQRTSGISYNEQFF

J gene: TRBJ2-3
D gene: .
V gene: TRBV9
clone size: once
CDR3 DNA: TGTGCCAGCAGCGTAGCGGGTCGGGGATCAGATACGCAGTATTTT
CDR3 protein: CASSVAGRGSDTQYF

J gene: TRBJ2-6
D gene: .
V gene: TRBV21-1
clone size: once
CDR3 DNA: TGTGCCAGCAGCAAAGCCGTCGGCAGGGGGCGCGGTGGGGCCAACGTCCTGACTTTC
CDR3 protein: CASSKAVGRGRGGANVLTF

J gene: TRBJ1-5
D gene: .
V gene: TRBV2
clone size: .
CDR3 DNA: TGTGCCAGCATAAACAACGCAAATCAGCCCCAGCATTTT
CDR3 protein: CASINNANQPQHF

J gene: TRBJ2-1
D gene: TRBD2
V gene: TRBV2
clone size: .
CDR3 DNA: TGTGCCAGCACGAGGGAACTAGCGGGAGGGACCTACAATGAGCAGTTCTTC
CDR3 protein: CASTRELAGGTYNEQFF